This T cell receptor (beta chain) was observed in a study of blood T cells in healthy people across ages (dated by TCRdb to 2015 to 2017). At the level of the whole study: In model experiments, template switching captured roughly one uniquely barcoded TCR beta cDNA molecule for every two T cells. To track age-related changes in TCR beta repertoire diversity, the study relied on deep sequencing normalized with unique cDNA molecular identifiers. The donors were split into four age groups: young (average about 16 years), middle-aged (around 40), aged (roughly 68) and long-lived (82). Donors of different ages were randomly distributed across sequencing lanes to avoid experimental bias. For two donors (one aged 18 to 30 and one aged 80 or older), the study analyzed two additional independent replicas of 1 million unique cDNA reads from the same blood draw.

The donors were roughly 39 Caucasian individuals from Russia, aged roughly 6 to 100 years, who were systemically healthy. Each donor gave around 9 milliliters of peripheral blood, collected into EDTA-treated Vacutainer tubes. Ficoll-Paque density-gradient centrifugation was used to isolate PBMCs, with at least 6.5 million obtained per sample. Total RNA was extracted from PBMCs with Trizol reagent, with at least 5.5 micrograms obtained per sample. For every donor, an aliquot of PBMCs went through flow cytometry to measure the percentages of naive CD45RAhigh/CD27high T cells. Libraries came from 5' RACE. Instrument used: Illumina HiSeq 2500. The second PCR ran for roughly 7 to 12 cycles and used a J-beta primer mix along with a sample-barcoded 5' primer. A unique molecular identifier was introduced onto each TCR beta cDNA molecule by a template-switch 5' adaptor carrying 12 random nucleotides. Each sample yielded at least 2.5 million CDR3-containing paired-end reads. All of the RNA was converted into first-strand cDNA using the Mint cDNA synthesis kit, with a TRBC-specific oligonucleotide serving as the primer. Following uracil-DNA glycosylase treatment, all cDNA underwent a first 18-cycle PCR with the universal primers M1SS and BC2_uni_R. The authors processed their data as follows. Each sample was normalized by randomly selecting 1 million high-quality reads, each carrying a distinct molecular identifier. Reads with shared molecular identifiers were discarded instead of being binned into consensus sequences. MiTCR, run with a Q25 quality threshold and the strictest error-elimination algorithm, handled CDR3 identification, clonotype clustering and error correction. A nonparametric unseen species model with Euler transformation was used to estimate a lower bound on total TCR beta diversity. Using fastp at Q25 and MiXCR, TCRdb reprocessed the public reads and kept productive beta chains. Rows matching on CDR3 protein sequence are summarized as one entry with the most common DNA and genes. The V and J calls and clone size come from TCRdb's table, not from the authors' own analysis. This sample gives more than 1.4 million distinct CDR3 sequences in total; 42% of them show up just once. The top ten constitute less than 8% of the sample.

Many counts were recorded for this clonotype. Its antigen is still unknown. No much larger clone exists at a distance of one base, and base qualities are not known. Overall results and qualifications from the work: Estimates of total diversity based on one million sequenced T cells were regarded as lower bounds and as underestimates. Observed TCR beta diversity correlated strongly with the percentage of naive T cells measured by flow cytometry. Observed TCR beta diversity per million T cells fell roughly linearly with age, and a significant reduction was already apparent by age roughly 40. Because the CMV infection status of the donors was unknown, age-related changes in expanded clonotypes may potentially have been confounded. The long-lived group showed more naive CD4+ T cells, fewer expanded clones and increased TCR diversity than the aged group, suggesting age selection. Conclusive comparison of naive and antigen-experienced compartments was prevented by the profiling of bulk unsorted PBMCs.

Cut back by 2 bases and 0 bases, the V and J ends lie 15 bases apart. The CDR3 has 16 amino acids, counting the end cysteine and phenylalanine. The DNA shown is the 48-base CDR3, in frame from base 1. According to the germline V gene, CDR1 reads SQVTM and CDR2 reads ANQGSEA. The V and J genes are TRBV29-1 and TRBJ2-3; a tentative D call is TRBD2 (6 bases match). What was sequenced was blood. This clonotype was sampled from a woman aged 18-35 years in good health. Here the CDR3 is given as CSVENRLGLSTDTQYF. The base sequence is TGCAGCGTTGAAAATCGTTTGGGACTGAGCACAGATACGCAGTATTTT.